This T cell receptor beta chain was documented in a study of control samples from healthy donors and cancer patients. The CDR3 sequence is 14 residues long. Per germline, CDR1 MGHRA and CDR2 YSYEKL. V lost 3 bases, J lost 9 bases, and 15 bases lay in between. Produced via immunoSEQ multiplex PCR; TCRdb's table is partial and in-frame only. Of 100,000 to 150,000 clones in the sample, 85% to 95% were seen once. The TCR was taken from an older man with head and neck cancer. V and J are TRBV4-1 and TRBJ2-1, with D possibly TRBD2 on 5 matching bases. The sample consisted of PBMCs. The DNA for the CDR3 is TGCGCCAGCAGCCAGCTCGGCCTAGGGAGTGAGCAGTTCTTC. It specifies CASSQLGLGSEQFF.